A selection of T cell receptor beta chains follows, all from one sample in a study of control samples from healthy donors and cancer patients. The assay was immunoSEQ multiplex PCR, and TCRdb's table has in-frame clones only and misses some. The table has around 170,000 clones, roughly 90% seen once; the top ten hold 1.4%. What was sequenced was blood. The receptors originated from a woman aged 45 to 65 in good health. Each CDR3 is given with its conserved first and last residue. D genes are given only for firm matches. For some rows the clone size is stated as once, few or many, or as a class when expanded; others skip it.

V	D	J	length	size	DNA	CDR3
TRBV23-1	TRBD1	TRBJ2-3	15	-	TGCGCCAGCAGTCAAGGACAGGGAAGCACCGATACGCAGTATTTT	CASSQGQGSTDTQYF
TRBV24-1	-	TRBJ1-4	14	-	TGTGCCACCAGTGATTCGGGCGCAGCCGAAAAACTGTTTTTT	CATSDSGAAEKLFF
TRBV30	-	TRBJ1-4	16	-	TGTGCCTGGAAGGGAGAAAGTGGGGTGTTTCGGGAAAAACTGTTTTTT	CAWKGESGVFREKLFF
TRBV7-8	-	TRBJ1-5	13	-	TGTGCCAGCAGCCGACTTGGGGACCAGCCCCAGCATTTT	CASSRLGDQPQHF
TRBV5-1	-	TRBJ2-5	17	once	TGCGCCAGCAGCTTGGCCGGACTGAACTCTAATCAAGAGACCCAGTACTTC	CASSLAGLNSNQETQYF
TRBV7-3	-	TRBJ2-4	13	-	TGTGCCAGCAGCCCGCCAGGCAAAAACATTCAGTACTTC	CASSPPGKNIQYF
TRBV7-3	-	TRBJ2-3	13	-	TGTGCCAGCAGCTTAGCAGGGCCAGATACGCAGTATTTT	CASSLAGPDTQYF
TRBV3-1/TRBV3-2	-	TRBJ1-2	17	-	TGTGCCGGCAGCCAAGAAAGTTTGAAGGGGCCCAGCTTATACTACACCTTC	CAGSQESLKGPSLYYTF
TRBV6-2/TRBV6-3	-	TRBJ1-5	13	few	TGTGCCAGCAGTTACTCCGCCGCTCAGCCCCAGCATTTT	CASSYSAAQPQHF
TRBV9	-	TRBJ1-1	13	-	TGTGCCAGCAGCGTAGAGGGGAACACTGAAGCTTTCTTT	CASSVEGNTEAFF
TRBV14	-	TRBJ2-3	12	-	TGTGCCAGCAGCCAAGTTGGGGATACGCAGTATTTT	CASSQVGDTQYF
TRBV5-6	-	TRBJ2-2	19	-	TGTGCCAGCAGCTTGGTGCGGACAGAATTTTCCGCGAACACCGGGGAGCTGTTTTTT	CASSLVRTEFSANTGELFF
TRBV2	-	TRBJ1-2	12	-	TGTGCCAGCCGCAGGTTAAGGGATGGCTACACCTTC	CASRRLRDGYTF
TRBV9	-	TRBJ1-2	14	-	TGTGCCAGCAGTAGGGGGGCGGGGGGCTCTGGCTACACCTTC	CASSRGAGGSGYTF